The following is a T cell receptor beta chain sequence with its context. Original data processing: Using reference gene primer amplification, nucleated cell counts were estimated. Generated by immunoSEQ multiplex PCR, the TCRdb table keeps only in-frame clones and is missing some. That table furnishes V, J and clone size, whereas the DNA furnished D and trimming. The profile covers some 260,000 clones, with approximately 83% appearing a single time and about 9.6% taken by the ten largest. With 3 bases removed from V and 9 bases from J, the gap between germline ends came to 13 bases. Germline V CDR1 and CDR2: SGHNT, YYREEE (reference sequence). This CDR3 spans 13 amino acids. These data belong to a study of blood T cell repertoires in COVID-19. About the study: COVID-19 samples collected from the United States, Italy and Spain covered acute and convalescent phases. PBMCs, B-cell-depleted T cells, or T cells provided the cDNA or gDNA that made up the material.

This TCR was recovered from a man older than 75 with acute or convalescent COVID-19. The J gene is TRBJ1-5, the V gene TRBV5-4, with D possibly being TRBD1 (6 bases). Sequenced material: peripheral blood. The chain's CDR3 is CASSSNRDGPQHF. CDR3 coding DNA: TGTGCCAGCAGCTCAAACAGGGATGGGCCCCAGCATTTT.